The clone carrying this T cell receptor (beta chain) appeared a few times. V shed 3 bases, J shed 10 bases, and the junction held 8 bases outside the gene matches. Germline values: CDR1 LGHDT, CDR2 YNNKEL (reference sequence). The CDR3 consists of 15 residues. The sample originates from a study of T-cell reconstitution after alpha-beta-depleted transplantation in children. A library of TCRbeta sequences, prepared with unique molecular identifiers, was generated. In TCRdb, the PCR reads were re-called with MiXCR into one record per CDR3 protein. Of 360,000 or so distinct CDR3 sequences listed, 20% are singletons.

The sequencing here drew on PBMCs from the stem cell graft donor, taken from the stem cell graft. The chain employs TRBV3-1 and TRBJ2-1; 11 bases fit TRBD2. The TCR sequence derives from a human donor who donated a stem cell graft to a child with acute myeloid leukemia. CDR3 loop: CASSQLAGGLGEQFF. The CDR3 bases are TGTGCCAGCAGCCAGCTAGCGGGAGGTCTGGGGGAGCAGTTCTTC.